The entry below gives a single T cell receptor beta chain sequence along with its context. Its target is unknown. This sample was taken from a study of OX40 agonist ivuxolimab in advanced cancers. Study information: In this trial design, patients received ivuxolimab intravenously at 0.01 to 10 mg/kg every 2 weeks.

Overall study results and limits: Among the lowest peripheral clonal expansion occurred in 0.1-3.0 mg/kg partial responders.

TCRdb's table, derived via immunoSEQ multiplex PCR, lists solely in-frame clones and lacks some. The table has roughly 80,000 clones, 85% to 95% seen once; the top ten hold roughly an eighth. Blood samples were obtained at baseline, cycle 4 day 1, and cycle 7 day 1. The ends were cut back, 1 base at V and 1 base at J, with 7 bases in the middle. Germline values: CDR1 SGHVS, CDR2 FNYEAQ. The CDR3 covers 14 residues. The clonotype comes from an adult with an advanced solid tumor such as melanoma, head and neck, liver or kidney cancer. The sample in question was CD4+ or CD8+ T cells sorted from blood, obtained in a trial of the OX40 agonist ivuxolimab. V gene TRBV7-6 combines with J gene TRBJ1-1; maybe TRBD1 (6 bases). The CDR3 DNA reads as TGTGCCAGCAGCTTAGGAGGGGGGAACACTGAAGCTTTCTTT. The encoded protein is CASSLGGGNTEAFF.